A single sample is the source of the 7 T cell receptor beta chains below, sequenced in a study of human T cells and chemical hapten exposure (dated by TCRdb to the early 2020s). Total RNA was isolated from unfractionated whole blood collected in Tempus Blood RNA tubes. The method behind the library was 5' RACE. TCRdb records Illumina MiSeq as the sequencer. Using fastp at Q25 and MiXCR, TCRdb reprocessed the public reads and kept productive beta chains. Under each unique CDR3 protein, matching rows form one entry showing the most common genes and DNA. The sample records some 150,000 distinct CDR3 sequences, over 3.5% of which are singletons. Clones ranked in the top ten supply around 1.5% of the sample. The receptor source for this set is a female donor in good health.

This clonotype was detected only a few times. The DNA of the CDR3 is TGTGCCACCAGCAGCCGACAGGGATTATACCAAGAGACCCAGTACTTC. This sequence encodes CATSSRQGLYQETQYF. The chain recombines TRBV15 with TRBJ2-5, with 7 nucleotides matching TRBD1. The CDR3 is made up of 16 amino acids. The ends lost 3 bases at V and 0 bases at J; junction bases unmatched: 7. Germline CDR1 and CDR2: LNHNV and YYDKDF (reference sequence).

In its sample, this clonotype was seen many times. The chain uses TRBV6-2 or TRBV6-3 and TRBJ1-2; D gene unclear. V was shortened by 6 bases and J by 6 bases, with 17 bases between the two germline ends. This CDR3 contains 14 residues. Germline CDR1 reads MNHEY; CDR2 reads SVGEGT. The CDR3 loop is CASSRESPRHGYTF. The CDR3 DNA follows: TGTGCCAGCAGCCGAGAGTCTCCCCGGCATGGCTACACCTTC.

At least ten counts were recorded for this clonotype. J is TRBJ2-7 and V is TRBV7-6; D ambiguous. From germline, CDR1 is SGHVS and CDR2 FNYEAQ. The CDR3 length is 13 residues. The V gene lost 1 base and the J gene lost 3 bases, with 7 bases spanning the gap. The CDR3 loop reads CASSLEPGYEQYF. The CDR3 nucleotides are TGTGCCAGCAGCTTAGAGCCAGGCTACGAGCAGTACTTC.

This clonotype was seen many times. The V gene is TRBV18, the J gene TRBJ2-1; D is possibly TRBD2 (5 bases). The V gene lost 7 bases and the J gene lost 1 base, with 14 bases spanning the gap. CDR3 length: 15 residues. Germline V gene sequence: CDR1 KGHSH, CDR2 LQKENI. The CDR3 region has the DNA TGTGCCAGCTTAGCCGGGTCGGGATCCTACAATGAGCAGTTCTTC. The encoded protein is CASLAGSGSYNEQFF.

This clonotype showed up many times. This CDR3 is CASSVRGTSTGELFF. The CDR3 nucleotides are TGTGCCAGCAGCGTCCGTGGGACCAGCACCGGGGAGCTGTTTTTT. V and J are TRBV7-2 and TRBJ2-2, with D possibly being TRBD1 or TRBD2 (5 bases each). Germline assignment: CDR1 SGHTA and CDR2 FQGNSA. V lost 5 bases and J lost 4, with 14 bases in between. CDR3 length: 15 residues.

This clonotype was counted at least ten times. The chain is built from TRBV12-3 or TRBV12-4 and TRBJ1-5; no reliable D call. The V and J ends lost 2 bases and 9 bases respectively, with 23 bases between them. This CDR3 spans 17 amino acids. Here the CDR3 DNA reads TGTGCCAGCAGTTTAATTTATTTGCGAGAAGGTGACCGGCCCCAGCATTTT. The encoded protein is CASSLIYLREGDRPQHF.

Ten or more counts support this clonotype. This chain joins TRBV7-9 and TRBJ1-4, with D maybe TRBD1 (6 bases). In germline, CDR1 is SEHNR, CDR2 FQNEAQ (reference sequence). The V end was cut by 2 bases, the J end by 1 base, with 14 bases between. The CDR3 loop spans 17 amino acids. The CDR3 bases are TGTGCCAGCAGCTTATGGCTGCAGGGGAGAACTAATGAAAAACTGTTTTTT. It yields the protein CASSLWLQGRTNEKLFF. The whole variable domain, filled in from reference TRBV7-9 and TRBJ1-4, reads DTGVSQNPRHKITKRGQNVTFRCDPISEHNRLYWYRQTLGQGPEFLTYFQNEAQLEKSRLLSDRFSAERPKGSFSTLEIQRTEQGDSAMYLCASSLWLQGRTNEKLFFGSGTQLSVL.